Below, 14 T cell receptor beta chains from the same sample are listed, as sequenced in a study of T cells in Graves' hyperthyroidism and ophthalmopathy (dated by TCRdb to the late 2010s). The library was prepared using multiplex PCR. Sequencing used an Illumina HiSeq 2000. Amplification of TCR beta CDR3 regions was carried out from RNA transcripts. The first round of RT-PCR for the TCR CDR3 was performed with the HTBI primer set and the Qiagen OneStep RT-PCR kit. TCRdb reran the public reads through fastp at Q25 and MiXCR, keeping productive beta chains. When rows share a CDR3 protein, they turn into one entry using the most common DNA and genes. This sample holds around 360,000 distinct CDR3 sequences; approximately 16% were observed only once. Under 25% of the sample belongs to the ten largest clones. Source material: blood. The receptor source for this set is a woman aged 60-75 years with Graves' ophthalmopathy.

This clonotype has more than one count but fewer than ten. This chain joins TRBV10-3 and TRBJ1-1; weak D call: TRBD1 (6 bases). This CDR3 has 13 residues. Germline CDR1 is ENHRY and CDR2 is SYGVKD. Deletions cut 11 bases from V and 3 bases from J, with 16 bases between. CDR3 in DNA: TGTGCCGTGCGTCGGGGGCGGGACACTGAAGCTTTCTTT. This gives the protein CAVRRGRDTEAFF.

This clonotype was found a few times. The V and J genes are TRBV28 and TRBJ2-7; 12 positions match TRBD2. V dropped 4 bases and J dropped 1; count of bases not matched to a gene: 8. CDR3 length: 17 residues. The germline V gene has CDR1 MDHEN and CDR2 SYDVKM. The CDR3 coding sequence is TGTGCCAGCAGTTCTTTATCCCTAGCGGGAGGGTCCTACGAGCAGTACTTC. As protein: CASSSLSLAGGSYEQYF.

This clonotype has at least ten counts. The chain has TRBV12-3 or TRBV12-4 and TRBJ1-5; TRBD1 might be the D (5 bases). The CDR3 sequence is 13 residues long. V dropped 2 bases and J dropped 8 bases, with 10 bases sitting between them. The CDR3: CASSLFAGEPQHF. As DNA, the CDR3 is TGTGCCAGCAGTTTATTCGCGGGGGAGCCCCAGCATTTT.

To note about this clonotype: Germline and junction disagree at one end, which may indicate a read error. The rearrangement uses TRBV27 and TRBJ2-1; D unresolved. There are 18 residues in the CDR3. Germline V gene sequence: CDR1 MNHEY, CDR2 SMNVEV (reference sequence). The CDR3: CASSPPPRARSSYNGQFF. CDR3 bases: TGTGCCAGCAGCCCACCTCCCCGGGCTAGGAGCTCCTACAATGGGCAGTTCTTC.

The CDR3 DNA follows: TGTGCCAGTAGTGCCCAGGACAGGGGGAGCTATGGCTACACCTTC. Its protein is CASSAQDRGSYGYTF. This chain joins TRBV19 and TRBJ1-2, with TRBD1 matching over 10 bases. This CDR3 comprises 15 residues. Trimming removed 5 bases from V and 4 bases from J; junction bases left unmatched: 7. Germline V gives CDR1 LNHDA, CDR2 SQIVND (reference sequence).

This clonotype was seen repeatedly, ten times or more. The chain couples TRBV27 to TRBJ2-5; TRBD2 is a possible D gene (5 bases). This CDR3 is 13 amino acids long. Germline-derived CDR1 and CDR2 are MNHEY and SMNVEV (reference sequence). The ends were cut back, 5 bases at V and 4 bases at J, with 11 bases in the middle. The CDR3: CASSPLEGETQYF. DNA for the CDR3: TGTGCCAGCAGTCCCCTCGAGGGAGAGACCCAGTACTTC.

This clonotype was recorded at least ten times. The J gene is TRBJ2-3, the V gene TRBV5-6; 9 nucleotides agree with TRBD2. CDR3 size: 16 residues. Trimming took 3 bases from V and 0 from J; bases not matched to a gene: 5. The V gene's germline CDR1 is SGHDT and CDR2 YYEEEE. CDR3: CASSSETSGSTDTQYF. The CDR3 DNA is TGTGCCAGCAGCTCCGAGACTAGCGGTAGCACAGATACGCAGTATTTT.

The CDR3 is CSAWTGSGQPQHF. As DNA, the CDR3 is TGCAGTGCTTGGACAGGGTCGGGTCAGCCCCAGCATTTT. The chain has TRBV20-1 and TRBJ1-5, with TRBD1 matching over 8 bases. V shed 5 bases, J shed 6 bases, and the junction held 6 bases outside the gene matches. The CDR3 totals 13 residues. CDR1 and CDR2 (germline): DFQATT, SNEGSKA (reference sequence).

A remark on this clonotype: With a much larger clone just one base away, this may be a read error. The chain employs TRBV7-9 and TRBJ2-1; TRBD2 matches 9 bases. The J call could be wrong; TRBJ2-7 is a better fit for the DNA end. CDR1 and CDR2 (germline): SEHNR, FQNEAQ (reference sequence). This CDR3 is built from 15 residues. The CDR3 nucleotides are TGTGCCAGCAGCTACAGCGGGAGGCGGTACAATGAGCAGTACTTC. It is translated as CASSYSGRRYNEQYF.

This clonotype was found many times. The J gene is TRBJ2-3, the V gene TRBV5-6; TRBD2 agrees at 13 bases. The V gene's germline CDR1 is SGHDT and CDR2 YYEEEE. Trimming at V came to 1 base and at J to 0 bases, leaving 2 bases not matched to a gene. This CDR3 region has 17 residues. In DNA, the CDR3 is TGTGCCAGCAGCTTGAGGACTAGCGGGGGTAGCACAGATACGCAGTATTTT. Translated, it gives CASSLRTSGGSTDTQYF.

This clonotype was recorded many times. This chain connects TRBV6-1 to TRBJ2-5; TRBD2 matches at 10 bases. The germline V gene encodes CDR1 MNHNS and CDR2 SASEGT. Losses at the gene ends were 6 bases for V and 7 bases for J; bases not matched to a gene: 14. CDR3 length equals 16 residues. Written as DNA, the CDR3 is TGTGCCAGCAGCCGAGGAGGTAGCGGGAGGATCGGGACCCAGTACTTC. Protein: CASSRGGSGRIGTQYF.

The rearrangement links TRBV27 to TRBJ2-7; tentatively, D is TRBD1 (6 bases). The CDR3 is 16 residues long. Germline V gives CDR1 MNHEY, CDR2 SMNVEV (reference sequence). V lost 3 bases to trimming and J lost 0 bases, with 15 bases between them. CDR3 region: CASSFERQEPSYEQYF. The DNA of the CDR3 is TGTGCCAGCAGTTTCGAGAGACAGGAACCCTCCTACGAGCAGTACTTC.

This clonotype was seen more than once but under ten times. The genes are TRBV15 and TRBJ2-3; 10 bases agree with TRBD2. V trimming: 2 bases; J trimming: 6 bases; junction bases outside the gene matches: 5. This CDR3 is 15 amino acids long. Germline V gives CDR1 LNHNV, CDR2 YYDKDF (reference sequence). The CDR3 region has the DNA TGTGCCACCAGCAGACTTCTAGCGGGAGTCGATACGCAGTATTTT. Translating it yields CATSRLLAGVDTQYF.

The J gene is TRBJ2-7, the V gene TRBV15; TRBD2 aligns across 7 bases. CDR3 size: 16 residues. Germline CDR1 is LNHNV and CDR2 is YYDKDF (reference sequence). V lost 1 base, J lost 8 bases, and 14 bases stayed unmatched. The CDR3 reads CATSRATLGGEIKQYF. The DNA for the CDR3 is TGTGCCACCAGCAGAGCTACTCTGGGAGGGGAGATAAAGCAGTACTTC. The variable domain in full, completed from reference TRBV15 and TRBJ2-7, reads DAMVIQNPRYQVTQFGKPVTLSCSQTLNHNVMYWYQQKSSQAPKLLFHYYDKDFNNEADTPDNFQSRRPNTSFCFLDIRSPGLGDTAMYLCATSRATLGGEIKQYFGPGTRLTVT.